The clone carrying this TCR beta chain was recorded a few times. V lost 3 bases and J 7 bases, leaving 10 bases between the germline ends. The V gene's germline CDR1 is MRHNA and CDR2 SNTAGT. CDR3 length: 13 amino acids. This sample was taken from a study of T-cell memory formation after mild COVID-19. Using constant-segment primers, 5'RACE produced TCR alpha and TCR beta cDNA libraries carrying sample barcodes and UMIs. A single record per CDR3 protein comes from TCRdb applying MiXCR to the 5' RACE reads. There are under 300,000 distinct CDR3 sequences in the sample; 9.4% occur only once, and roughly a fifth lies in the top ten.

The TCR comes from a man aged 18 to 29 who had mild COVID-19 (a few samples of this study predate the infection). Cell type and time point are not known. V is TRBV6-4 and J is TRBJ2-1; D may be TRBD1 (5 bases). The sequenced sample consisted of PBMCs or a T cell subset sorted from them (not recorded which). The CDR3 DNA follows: TGTGCCAGCAGTGAGCAAGCAGGGAATGAGCAGTTCTTC. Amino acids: CASSEQAGNEQFF.